Listed below are T cell receptor beta chains from one sample, sequenced in a study of blood T cell repertoires in COVID-19. Method: immunoSEQ multiplex PCR; TCRdb's copy keeps in-frame clones and lacks some. The sample includes about 400,000 clones, roughly 86% of them seen just once. The sequenced material came from PBMCs or T cells enriched from blood (not recorded which). These receptors all come from a woman in her twenties or thirties who had recovered from COVID-19. CDR3s include the opening cysteine and the closing phenylalanine or tryptophan. The D gene is left open where the match is weak.

d_call j_call v_call cdr3_aa
. TRBJ2-5 TRBV5-4 CASSLYREEETQYF
. TRBJ2-7 TRBV3-1/TRBV3-2 CASSQGGGRAYEQYF
. TRBJ2-7 TRBV28 CASSSLKVAVSYEQYF
TRBD1 TRBJ2-7 TRBV3-1/TRBV3-2 CASSQDGGQGVVYEQYF
. TRBJ2-7 TRBV28 CASSLTTPYEQYF
TRBD2 TRBJ2-1 TRBV3-1/TRBV3-2 CASSQEGVSSGGTYNEQFF
. TRBJ1-1 TRBV3-1/TRBV3-2 CASSRDTHTEAFF
TRBD2 TRBJ2-1 TRBV19 CASSKTTSSNEQFF
. TRBJ2-7 TRBV5-1 CASSLEQATEQYF
. TRBJ2-5 TRBV10-3 CAISESRIYQGIRETQYF
. TRBJ2-5 TRBV29-1 CSVRGHGLETQYF
. TRBJ2-2 TRBV10-2 CASRRDSAGELFF
TRBD2 TRBJ2-5 TRBV7-3 CASSRGGPEETQYF
TRBD1 TRBJ1-1 TRBV30 CAWSKDRSEAFF
TRBD1 TRBJ1-1 TRBV5-1 CASSPLKLAGGTEAFF
. TRBJ1-6 TRBV27 CASRSQGRALHF
. TRBJ2-7 TRBV6-5 CASSDPSDPPYEQYF
. TRBJ1-1 TRBV7-8 CASSRDNPQAFF
TRBD2 TRBJ2-1 TRBV28 CASSSPSGARGNEQFF
. TRBJ2-7 TRBV20-1 CSAEGPQQYF
. TRBJ2-3 TRBV2 CASSSRVSTDTQYF
. TRBJ1-5 TRBV2 CASKGTRNSNQPQHF
TRBD1 TRBJ2-7 TRBV9 CASSVSGQGKYEQYF
TRBD2 TRBJ2-2 TRBV2 CASSVVASGGATGELFF
TRBD1 TRBJ2-1 TRBV4-1 CASSQKPGQGNNEQFF
. TRBJ1-4 TRBV28 CASSTATENEKLFF